This record looks at one T cell receptor beta chain sequence and its context. The target of this receptor is not known. No base quality values were provided; no much bigger clone lies one nucleotide off. These data come from a study of siplizumab effects on memory and regulatory T cells (dated 2019 in TCRdb). General notes on the study: The effect of the anti-CD2 antibody siplizumab on alloreactive T-cell subsets was examined in allogeneic mixed lymphocyte reactions constructed from human PBMCs. Beyond this particular receptor, the publication reports: About 80-96% of proliferating CD4+ or CD8+ clones could not be given a naive or memory phenotype. Compared with memory T cells, unstimulated naive T cells appeared more diverse, and naive cells seemed to make a substantial contribution to the alloresponse. Whether proliferating Tregs from siplizumab cultures actually had suppressive function was not functionally confirmed. In reactions with siplizumab, an average of roughly 69% of mappable alloreactive CD4+ clones were Treg-derived, compared with 26.9% in control reactions. The cumulative frequency of alloreactive sequences traceable to unstimulated CD4+ memory T cells was significantly reduced by siplizumab. Because sequences below about 10^-5 frequency were poorly captured, only a minor fraction of alloreactive clones could be mapped to unstimulated subsets.

Looking up the germline V gene yields CDR1 SNHLY and CDR2 FYNNEI. The CDR3 sequence holds 14 residues, the cysteine and phenylalanine included. Only CDR3 DNA remains: 42 bases, in frame from the first base. V gives up 7 bases and J gives up 2 bases, and the segment between their germline ends measures 12 bases. The protocol used for the library was the immunoSEQ multiplex PCR assay. Each sample had some 10^5 TCR templates assayed by the deep sequencing platform. Genomic DNA extracted from sorted T cells was used for TCRbeta CDR3 sequencing. In the original analysis: Clonal analysis of TCRbeta CDR3 data was done in the R programming language. Unstimulated samples were compared with post-reaction CFSE-low samples to define alloreactive CD4+ and CD8+ clones. Alloreactive CD4+ clones were assigned to regulatory or non-regulatory origin by matching sequences to sorted unstimulated Treg and non-Treg repertoires. The source is immuneACCESS, and TCRdb retained only in-frame sequences with V and J called. Part of the clones is not carried over; for the studies checked, unresolved V genes explain less than half of this, and the remainder is unexplained. The V and J calls and clone size were taken over from that table, and D and trimming were inferred from the DNA. The sample profile shows 99,000 or so clones; just over 90% of them were found once. Around 0.3% of the sample rests with the top ten.

Sorted unstimulated T cells and proliferating T cells recovered from mixed lymphocyte reactions underwent TCRbeta CDR3 sequencing. Fresh whole blood from around 11 HLA-typed healthy donors was used to isolate PBMCs. The chain joins TRBV2 to TRBJ2-1; no D segment can be confidently identified. This clonotype was obtained from a human donor in good health. The sample consisted of CD4+ T cells sorted from blood. The CDR3 reads as follows: CASNRIDTYNEQFF. The DNA sequence reads TGTGCCAGCAACCGGATCGACACCTACAATGAGCAGTTCTTC.